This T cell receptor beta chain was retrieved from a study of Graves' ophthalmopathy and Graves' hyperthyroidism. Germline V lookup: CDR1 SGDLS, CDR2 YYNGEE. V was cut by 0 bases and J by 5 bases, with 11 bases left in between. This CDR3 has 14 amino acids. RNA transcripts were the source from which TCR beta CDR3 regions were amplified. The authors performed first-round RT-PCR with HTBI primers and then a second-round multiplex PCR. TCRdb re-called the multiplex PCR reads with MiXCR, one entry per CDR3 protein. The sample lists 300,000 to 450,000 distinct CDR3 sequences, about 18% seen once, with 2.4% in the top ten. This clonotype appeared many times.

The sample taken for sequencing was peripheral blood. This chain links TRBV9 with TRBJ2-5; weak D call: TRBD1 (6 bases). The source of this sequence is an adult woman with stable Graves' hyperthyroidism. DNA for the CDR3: TGTGCCAGCAGCGTAGGACAGGCCGGGGAGACCCAGTACTTC. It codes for CASSVGQAGETQYF.